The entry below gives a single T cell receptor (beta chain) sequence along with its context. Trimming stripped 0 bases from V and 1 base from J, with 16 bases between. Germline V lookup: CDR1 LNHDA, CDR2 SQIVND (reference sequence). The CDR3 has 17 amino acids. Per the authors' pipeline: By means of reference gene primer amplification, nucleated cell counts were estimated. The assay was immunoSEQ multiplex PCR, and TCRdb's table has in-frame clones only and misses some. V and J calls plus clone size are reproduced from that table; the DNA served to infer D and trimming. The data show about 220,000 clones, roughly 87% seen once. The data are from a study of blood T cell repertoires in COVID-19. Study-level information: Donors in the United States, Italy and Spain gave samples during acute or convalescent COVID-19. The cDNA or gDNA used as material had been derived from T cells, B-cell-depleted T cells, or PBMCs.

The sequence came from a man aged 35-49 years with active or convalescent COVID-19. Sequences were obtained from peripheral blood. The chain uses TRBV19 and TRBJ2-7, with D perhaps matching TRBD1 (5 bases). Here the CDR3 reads CASSIDHVGDTSYEQYF. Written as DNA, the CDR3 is TGTGCCAGTAGTATAGATCACGTAGGGGATACATCCTACGAGCAGTACTTC.